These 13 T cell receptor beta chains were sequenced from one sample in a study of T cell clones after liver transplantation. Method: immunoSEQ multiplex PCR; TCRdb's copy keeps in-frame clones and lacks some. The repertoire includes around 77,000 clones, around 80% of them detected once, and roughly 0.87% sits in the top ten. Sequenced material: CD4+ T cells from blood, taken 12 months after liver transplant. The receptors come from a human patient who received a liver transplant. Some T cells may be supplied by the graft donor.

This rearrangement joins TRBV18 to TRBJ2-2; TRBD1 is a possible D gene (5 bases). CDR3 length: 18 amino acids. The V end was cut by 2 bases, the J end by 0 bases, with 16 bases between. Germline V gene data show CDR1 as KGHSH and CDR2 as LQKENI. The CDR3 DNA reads TGTGCCAGCTCACCAAGGACGTCAGGGCGCGCGAACACCGGGGAGCTGTTTTTT. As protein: CASSPRTSGRANTGELFF. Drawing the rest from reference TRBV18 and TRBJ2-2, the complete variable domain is NAGVMQNPRHLVRRRGQEARLRCSPMKGHSHVYWYRQLPEEGLKFMVYLQKENIIDESGMPKERFSAEFPKEGPSILRIQQVVRGDSAAYFCASSPRTSGRANTGELFFGEGSRLTVL.

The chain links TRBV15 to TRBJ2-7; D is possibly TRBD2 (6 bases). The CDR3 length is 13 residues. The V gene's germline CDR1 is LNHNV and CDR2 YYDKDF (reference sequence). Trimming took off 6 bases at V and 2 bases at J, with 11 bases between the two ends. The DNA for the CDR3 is TGTGCCACCAGGGGGGGACCGACCTACGAGCAGTACTTC. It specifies CATRGGPTYEQYF.

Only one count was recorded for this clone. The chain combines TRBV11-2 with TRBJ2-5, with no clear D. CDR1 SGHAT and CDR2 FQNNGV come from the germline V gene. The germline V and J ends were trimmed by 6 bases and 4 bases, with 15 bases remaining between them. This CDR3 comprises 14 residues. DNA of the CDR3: TGTGCCAGCAGTCGTGGAGTTTCCCTAGAGACCCAGTACTTC. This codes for CASSRGVSLETQYF.

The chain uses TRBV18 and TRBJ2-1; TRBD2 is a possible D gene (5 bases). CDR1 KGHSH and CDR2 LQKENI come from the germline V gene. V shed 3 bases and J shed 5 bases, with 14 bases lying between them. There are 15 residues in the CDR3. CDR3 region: CASSPPGTRNNEQFF. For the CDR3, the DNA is TGTGCCAGCTCACCTCCTGGTACTAGGAACAATGAGCAGTTCTTC.

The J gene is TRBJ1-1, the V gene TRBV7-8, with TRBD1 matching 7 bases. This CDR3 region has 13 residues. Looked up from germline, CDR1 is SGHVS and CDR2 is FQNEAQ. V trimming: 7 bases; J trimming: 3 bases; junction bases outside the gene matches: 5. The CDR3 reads CASTLTGHTEAFF. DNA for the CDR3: TGTGCCAGCACCCTGACAGGGCACACTGAAGCTTTCTTT.

As DNA, the CDR3 is TGCGCCAGCAGTGACCCCTCTAGCGGGAGTACAGATACGCAGTATTTT. This gives the protein CASSDPSSGSTDTQYF. The genes are TRBV10-2 and TRBJ2-3, with 10 bases lining up with TRBD2. The germline V gene encodes CDR1 WSHSY and CDR2 SAAADI. This CDR3 is 16 amino acids long. Losses at the gene ends were 3 bases for V and 3 bases for J; bases not matched to a gene: 6.

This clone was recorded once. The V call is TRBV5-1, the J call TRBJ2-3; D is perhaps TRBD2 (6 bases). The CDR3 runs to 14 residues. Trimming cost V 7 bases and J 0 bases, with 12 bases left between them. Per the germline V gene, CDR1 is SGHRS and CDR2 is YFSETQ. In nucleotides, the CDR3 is TGCGCCAGCGGTGGCGCGGGAAGCACAGATACGCAGTATTTT. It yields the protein CASGGAGSTDTQYF.

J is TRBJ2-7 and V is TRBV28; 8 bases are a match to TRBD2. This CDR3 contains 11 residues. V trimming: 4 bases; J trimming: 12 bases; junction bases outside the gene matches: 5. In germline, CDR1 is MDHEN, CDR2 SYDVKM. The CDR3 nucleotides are TGTGCCAGCAGTTCGCGGGGACTAGTGTACTTC. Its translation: CASSSRGLVYF.

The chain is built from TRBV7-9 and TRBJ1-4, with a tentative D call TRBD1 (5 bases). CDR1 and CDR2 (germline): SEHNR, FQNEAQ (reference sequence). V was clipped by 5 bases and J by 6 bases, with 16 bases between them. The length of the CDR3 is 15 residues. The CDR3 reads CASSRGTTGDEKLFF. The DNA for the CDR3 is TGTGCCAGCAGCCGTGGGACCACTGGGGATGAAAAACTGTTTTTT.

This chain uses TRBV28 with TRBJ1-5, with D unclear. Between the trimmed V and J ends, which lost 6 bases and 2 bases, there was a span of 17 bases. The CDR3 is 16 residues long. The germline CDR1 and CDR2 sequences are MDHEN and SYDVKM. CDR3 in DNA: TGTGCCAGCAGCTCGGGAGGTCGCGGGGGCAATCAGCCCCAGCATTTT. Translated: CASSSGGRGGNQPQHF.

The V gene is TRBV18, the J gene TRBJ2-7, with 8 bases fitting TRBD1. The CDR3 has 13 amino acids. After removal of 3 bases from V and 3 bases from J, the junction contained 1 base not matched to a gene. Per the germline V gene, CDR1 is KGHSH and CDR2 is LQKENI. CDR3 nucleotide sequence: TGTGCCAGCTCACCCGGGACAGGCTACGAGCAGTACTTC. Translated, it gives CASSPGTGYEQYF.

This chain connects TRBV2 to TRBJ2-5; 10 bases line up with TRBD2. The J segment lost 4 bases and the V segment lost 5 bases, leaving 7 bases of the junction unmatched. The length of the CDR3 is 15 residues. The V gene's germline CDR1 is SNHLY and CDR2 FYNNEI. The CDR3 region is CASSPLAGVGETQYF. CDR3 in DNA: TGTGCCAGCAGTCCCCTAGCGGGAGTAGGAGAGACCCAGTACTTC.

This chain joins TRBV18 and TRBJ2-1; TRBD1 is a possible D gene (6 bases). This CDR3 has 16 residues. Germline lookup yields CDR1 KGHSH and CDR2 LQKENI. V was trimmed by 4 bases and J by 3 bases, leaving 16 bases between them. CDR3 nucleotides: TGTGCCAGCTCACAGATGACAGGACTGAGCTACAATGAGCAGTTCTTC. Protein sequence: CASSQMTGLSYNEQFF.